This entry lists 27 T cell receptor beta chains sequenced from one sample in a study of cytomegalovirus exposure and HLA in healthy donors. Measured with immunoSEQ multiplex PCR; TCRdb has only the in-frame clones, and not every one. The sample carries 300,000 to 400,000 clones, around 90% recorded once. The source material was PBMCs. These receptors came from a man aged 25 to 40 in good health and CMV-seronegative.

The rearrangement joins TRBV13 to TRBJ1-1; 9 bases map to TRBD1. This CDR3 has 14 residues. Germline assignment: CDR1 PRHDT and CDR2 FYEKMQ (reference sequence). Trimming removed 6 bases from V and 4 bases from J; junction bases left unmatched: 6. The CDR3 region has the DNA TGTGCCAGCAGGCTACAGGGGGCGCCCACTGAAGCTTTCTTT. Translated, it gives CASRLQGAPTEAFF.

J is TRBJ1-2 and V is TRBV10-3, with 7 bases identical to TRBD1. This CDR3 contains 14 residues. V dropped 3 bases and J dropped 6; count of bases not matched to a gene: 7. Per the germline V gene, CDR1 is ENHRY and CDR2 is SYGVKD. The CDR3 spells CAISDEGQVNGYTF. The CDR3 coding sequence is TGTGCCATCAGTGACGAAGGACAGGTGAATGGCTACACCTTC.

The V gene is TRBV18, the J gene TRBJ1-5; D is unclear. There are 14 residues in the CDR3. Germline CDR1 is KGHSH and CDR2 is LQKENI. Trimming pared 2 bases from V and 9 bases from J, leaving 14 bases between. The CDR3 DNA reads TGTGCCAGCTCACCAGTCCAGAGGGAAGGGCCCCAGCATTTT. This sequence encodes CASSPVQREGPQHF.

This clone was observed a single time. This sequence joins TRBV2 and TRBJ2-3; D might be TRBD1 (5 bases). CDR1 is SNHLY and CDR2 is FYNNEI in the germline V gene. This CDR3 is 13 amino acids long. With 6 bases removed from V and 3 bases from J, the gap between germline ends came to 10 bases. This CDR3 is CASSRARTDTQYF. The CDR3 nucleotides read TGTGCCAGCAGCAGGGCCCGTACAGATACGCAGTATTTT.

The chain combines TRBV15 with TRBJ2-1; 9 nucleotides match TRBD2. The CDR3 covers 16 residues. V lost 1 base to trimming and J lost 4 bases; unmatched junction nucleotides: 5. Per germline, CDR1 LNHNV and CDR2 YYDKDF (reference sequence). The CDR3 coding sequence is TGTGCCACCAGCAGAGGTAGCGGGGGTATTTACAATGAGCAGTTCTTC. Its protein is CATSRGSGGIYNEQFF.

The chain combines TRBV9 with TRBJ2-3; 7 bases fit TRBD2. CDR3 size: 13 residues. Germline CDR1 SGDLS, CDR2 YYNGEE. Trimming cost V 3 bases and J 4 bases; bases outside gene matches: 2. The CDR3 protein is CASSGTRADTQYF. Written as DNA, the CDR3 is TGTGCCAGCAGCGGGACTAGGGCAGATACGCAGTATTTT.

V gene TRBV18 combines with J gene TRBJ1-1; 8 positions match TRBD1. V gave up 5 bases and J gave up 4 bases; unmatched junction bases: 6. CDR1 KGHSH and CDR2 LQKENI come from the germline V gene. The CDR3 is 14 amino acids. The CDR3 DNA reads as TGTGCCAGCTCAAAACAGGGGGATGGCACTGAAGCTTTCTTT. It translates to CASSKQGDGTEAFF.

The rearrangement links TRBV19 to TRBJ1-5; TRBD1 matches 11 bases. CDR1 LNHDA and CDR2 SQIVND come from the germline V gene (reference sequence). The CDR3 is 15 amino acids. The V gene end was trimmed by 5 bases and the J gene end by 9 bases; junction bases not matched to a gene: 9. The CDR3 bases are TGTGCCAGTAGTTACGGACAGGGGGCTATTCTGCCCCAGCATTTT. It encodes CASSYGQGAILPQHF.

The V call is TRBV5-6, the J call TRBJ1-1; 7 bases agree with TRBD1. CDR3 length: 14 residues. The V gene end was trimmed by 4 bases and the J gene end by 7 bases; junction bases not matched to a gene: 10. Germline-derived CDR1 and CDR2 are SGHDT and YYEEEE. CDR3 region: CASSTDRWWGEAFF. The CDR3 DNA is TGTGCCAGCAGCACGGACAGGTGGTGGGGTGAAGCTTTCTTT.

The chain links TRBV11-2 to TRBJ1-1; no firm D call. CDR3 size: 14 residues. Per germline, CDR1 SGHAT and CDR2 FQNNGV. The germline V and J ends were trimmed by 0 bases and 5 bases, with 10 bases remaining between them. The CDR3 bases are TGTGCCAGCAGCTTAGATCGGTTTGTAACTGAAGCTTTCTTT. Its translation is CASSLDRFVTEAFF.

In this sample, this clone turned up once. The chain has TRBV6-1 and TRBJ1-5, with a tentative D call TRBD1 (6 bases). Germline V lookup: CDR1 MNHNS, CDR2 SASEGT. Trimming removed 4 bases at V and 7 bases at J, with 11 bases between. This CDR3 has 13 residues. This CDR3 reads CASSGRQEQPQHF. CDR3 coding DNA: TGTGCCAGCAGTGGGCGACAGGAACAGCCCCAGCATTTT.

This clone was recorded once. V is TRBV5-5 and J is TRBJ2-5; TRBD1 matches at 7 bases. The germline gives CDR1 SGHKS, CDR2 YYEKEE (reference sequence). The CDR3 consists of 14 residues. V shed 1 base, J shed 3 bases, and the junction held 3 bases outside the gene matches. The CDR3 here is CASSLLGGEETQYF. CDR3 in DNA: TGTGCCAGCAGCTTGCTAGGGGGCGAAGAGACCCAGTACTTC.

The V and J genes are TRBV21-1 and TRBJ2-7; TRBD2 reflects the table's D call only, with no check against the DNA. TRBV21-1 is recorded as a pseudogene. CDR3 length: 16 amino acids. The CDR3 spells CASSKVGEGCDYEQYF. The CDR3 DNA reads TGTGCCAGCAGCAAAGTTGGGGAGGGCTGCGACTACGAGCAGTACTTC.

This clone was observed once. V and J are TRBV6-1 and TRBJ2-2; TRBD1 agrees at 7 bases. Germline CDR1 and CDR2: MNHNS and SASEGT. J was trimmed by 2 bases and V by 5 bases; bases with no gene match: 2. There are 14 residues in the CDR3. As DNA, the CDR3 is TGTGCCAGCAGTCGGGACAGTAACACCGGGGAGCTGTTTTTT. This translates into CASSRDSNTGELFF.

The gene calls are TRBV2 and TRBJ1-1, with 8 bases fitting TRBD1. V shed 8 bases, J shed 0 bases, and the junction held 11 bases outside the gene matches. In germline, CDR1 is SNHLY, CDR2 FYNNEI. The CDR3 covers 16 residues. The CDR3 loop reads CASPGGQAFMNTEAFF. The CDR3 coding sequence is TGTGCCAGCCCAGGGGGACAGGCCTTCATGAACACTGAAGCTTTCTTT.

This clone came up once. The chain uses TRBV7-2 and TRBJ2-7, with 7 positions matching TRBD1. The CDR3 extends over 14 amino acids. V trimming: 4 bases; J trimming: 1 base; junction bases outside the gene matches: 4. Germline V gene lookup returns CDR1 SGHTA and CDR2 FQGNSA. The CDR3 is CASSSRQGSYEQYF. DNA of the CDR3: TGTGCCAGCAGCTCCCGACAGGGTTCCTACGAGCAGTACTTC. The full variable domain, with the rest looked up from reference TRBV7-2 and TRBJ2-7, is GAGVSQSPSNKVTEKGKDVELRCDPISGHTALYWYRQSLGQGLEFLIYFQGNSAPDKSGLPSDRFSAERTGGSVSTLTIQRTQQEDSAVYLCASSSRQGSYEQYFGPGTRLTVT.

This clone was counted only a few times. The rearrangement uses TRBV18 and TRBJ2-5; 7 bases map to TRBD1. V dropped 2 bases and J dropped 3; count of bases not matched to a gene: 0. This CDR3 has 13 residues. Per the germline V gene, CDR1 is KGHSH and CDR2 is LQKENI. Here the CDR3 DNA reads TGTGCCAGCTCACCAGGGACAGAAGAGACCCAGTACTTC. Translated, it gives CASSPGTEETQYF.

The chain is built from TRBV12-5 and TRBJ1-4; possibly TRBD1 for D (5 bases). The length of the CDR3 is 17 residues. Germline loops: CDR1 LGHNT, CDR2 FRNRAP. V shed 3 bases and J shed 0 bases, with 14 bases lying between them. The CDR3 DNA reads TGTGCTAGTGGTTTCACACTTGACAGAGCAACTAATGAAAAACTGTTTTTT. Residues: CASGFTLDRATNEKLFF.

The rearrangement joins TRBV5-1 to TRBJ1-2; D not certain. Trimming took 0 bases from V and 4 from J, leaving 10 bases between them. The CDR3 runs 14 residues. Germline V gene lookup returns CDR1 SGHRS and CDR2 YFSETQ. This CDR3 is CASSLDAAPYGYTF. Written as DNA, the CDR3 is TGCGCCAGCAGCTTGGATGCGGCTCCCTATGGCTACACCTTC. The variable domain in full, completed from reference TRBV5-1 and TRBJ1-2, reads KAGVTQTPRYLIKTRGQQVTLSCSPISGHRSVSWYQQTPGQGLQFLFEYFSETQRNKGNFPGRFSGRQFSNSRSEMNVSTLELGDSALYLCASSLDAAPYGYTFGSGTRLTVV.

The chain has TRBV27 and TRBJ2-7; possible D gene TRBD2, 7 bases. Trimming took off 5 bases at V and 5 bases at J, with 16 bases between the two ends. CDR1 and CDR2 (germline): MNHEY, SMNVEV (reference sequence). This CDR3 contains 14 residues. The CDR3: CASSPVRGGHEQYF. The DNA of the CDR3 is TGTGCCAGCAGTCCGGTTAGGGGGGGCCACGAGCAGTACTTC.

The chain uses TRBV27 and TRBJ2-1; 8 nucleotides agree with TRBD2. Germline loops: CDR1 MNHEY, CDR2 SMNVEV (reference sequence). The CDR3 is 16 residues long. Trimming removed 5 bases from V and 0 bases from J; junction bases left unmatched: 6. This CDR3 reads CASSLHSGNSYNEQFF. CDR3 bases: TGTGCCAGCAGTCTACATAGCGGGAACTCCTACAATGAGCAGTTCTTC.

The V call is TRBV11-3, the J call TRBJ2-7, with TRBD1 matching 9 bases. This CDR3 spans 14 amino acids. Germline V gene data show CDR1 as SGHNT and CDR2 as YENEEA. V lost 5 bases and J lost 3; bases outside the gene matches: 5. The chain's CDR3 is CASSPRQGVYEQYF. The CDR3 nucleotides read TGTGCCAGCAGCCCCCGACAGGGGGTCTACGAGCAGTACTTC.

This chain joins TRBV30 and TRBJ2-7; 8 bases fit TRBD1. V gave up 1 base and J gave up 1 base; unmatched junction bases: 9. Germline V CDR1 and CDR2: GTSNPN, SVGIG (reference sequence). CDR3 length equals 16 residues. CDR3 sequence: CAWSAETGQVSYEQYF. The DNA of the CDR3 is TGTGCCTGGAGTGCGGAAACGGGACAGGTTTCCTACGAGCAGTACTTC.

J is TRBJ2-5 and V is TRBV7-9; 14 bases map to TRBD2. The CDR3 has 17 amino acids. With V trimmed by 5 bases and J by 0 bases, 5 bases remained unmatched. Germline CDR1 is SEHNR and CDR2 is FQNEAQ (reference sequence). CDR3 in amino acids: CASSPGTSGGYQETQYF. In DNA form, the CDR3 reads TGTGCCAGCAGCCCCGGGACTAGCGGGGGTTACCAAGAGACCCAGTACTTC.

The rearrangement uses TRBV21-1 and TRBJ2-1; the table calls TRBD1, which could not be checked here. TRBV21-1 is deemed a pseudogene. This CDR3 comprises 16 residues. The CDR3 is CASSNPLKDRGEEQFF. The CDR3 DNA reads TGTGCCAGCAGCAACCCTTTAAAGGACAGGGGGGAAGAGCAGTTCTTC.

The CDR3 here is CASSFTGAANTEAFF. CDR3 DNA: TGCGCCAGCAGCTTCACCGGAGCGGCGAACACTGAAGCTTTCTTT. The gene calls are TRBV5-1 and TRBJ1-1; D is unresolved. The CDR3 contains 15 residues. Germline loops: CDR1 SGHRS, CDR2 YFSETQ. Trimming cost V 2 bases and J 1 base, with 12 bases left between them. The entire variable domain, with the rest obtained from reference TRBV5-1 and TRBJ1-1, is as follows: KAGVTQTPRYLIKTRGQQVTLSCSPISGHRSVSWYQQTPGQGLQFLFEYFSETQRNKGNFPGRFSGRQFSNSRSEMNVSTLELGDSALYLCASSFTGAANTEAFFGQGTRLTVV.

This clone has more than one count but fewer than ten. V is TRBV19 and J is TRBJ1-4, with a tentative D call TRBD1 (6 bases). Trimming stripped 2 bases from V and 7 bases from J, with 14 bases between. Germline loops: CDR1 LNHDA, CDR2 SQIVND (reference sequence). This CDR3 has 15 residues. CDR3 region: CASSISGGRTEKLFF. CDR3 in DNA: TGTGCCAGTAGTATAAGCGGGGGGCGCACTGAAAAACTGTTTTTT. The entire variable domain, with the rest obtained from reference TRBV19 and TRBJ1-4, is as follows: DGGITQSPKYLFRKEGQNVTLSCEQNLNHDAMYWYRQDPGQGLRLIYYSQIVNDFQKGDIAEGYSVSREKKESFPLTVTSAQKNPTAFYLCASSISGGRTEKLFFGSGTQLSVL.